The next 9 T cell receptor beta chains were all read from a single sample in a study of siplizumab effects on memory and regulatory T cells. Clones were sequenced by immunoSEQ multiplex PCR, and TCRdb holds only the in-frame ones, with some missing. The sample has tens of thousands of clones, around 97% seen once. Sequencing was done on a sample of naive CD4+ T cells sorted from blood. These receptors all come from a human donor in good health.

This chain connects TRBV6-5 to TRBJ2-1, with 11 bases identical to TRBD2. The germline gives CDR1 MNHEY, CDR2 SVGAGI. V dropped 10 bases and J dropped 5; count of bases not matched to a gene: 10. This CDR3 region has 15 residues. The CDR3 loop reads CATFKRGLADNEQFF. The CDR3 region has the DNA TGTGCCACCTTCAAGAGGGGACTAGCGGACAATGAGCAGTTCTTC.

The chain recombines TRBV4-2 with TRBJ2-3; D is perhaps TRBD2 (7 bases). Trimming cost V 0 bases and J 3 bases, with 16 bases left between them. The V gene's germline CDR1 is LGHNA and CDR2 YNFKEQ. The CDR3 has 17 amino acids. The CDR3 sequence: CASSQEGGATRTDTQYF. CDR3 nucleotides: TGTGCCAGCAGCCAAGAGGGGGGGGCTACCAGAACAGATACGCAGTATTTT.

This chain links TRBV5-8 with TRBJ1-2; D is unclear. The CDR3 totals 12 residues. Looked up from germline, CDR1 is SGHTS and CDR2 is YDEGEE. Trimming shortened V by 3 bases and J by 10 bases, and 13 bases separated the two germline ends. The CDR3 region is CASSSPGRVYTF. DNA of the CDR3: TGTGCCAGCAGCTCCCCGGGAAGGGTCTACACCTTC. Full variable domain (missing parts from reference TRBV5-8 and TRBJ1-2): EAGVTQSPTHLIKTRGQQATLRCSPISGHTSVYWYQQALGLGLQFLLWYDEGEERNRGNFPPRFSGRQFPNYSSELNVNALELEDSALYLCASSSPGRVYTFGSGTRLTVV.

V gene TRBV5-1 combines with J gene TRBJ2-7; 8 nucleotides match TRBD2. V lost 4 bases and J lost 5; bases outside the gene matches: 8. This CDR3 has 14 amino acids. Germline lookup yields CDR1 SGHRS and CDR2 YFSETQ. The CDR3 coding sequence is TGCGCCAGCAGCAGCGGGGGACCCTCGGACGAGCAGTACTTC. Translating it yields CASSSGGPSDEQYF.

This clone was observed a single time. The chain is built from TRBV10-3 and TRBJ1-1, with 9 positions matching TRBD1. CDR3 size: 13 residues. In germline, CDR1 is ENHRY, CDR2 SYGVKD. With V trimmed by 6 bases and J by 4 bases, 3 bases remained unmatched. The DNA for the CDR3 is TGTGCCATCAGACAGGGGGCGTCCACTGAAGCTTTCTTT. It yields the protein CAIRQGASTEAFF.

The chain has TRBV6-5 and TRBJ1-2; D perhaps matches TRBD1 (5 bases). The germline V gene encodes CDR1 MNHEY and CDR2 SVGAGI. With 7 bases removed from V and 7 bases from J, the gap between germline ends came to 22 bases. CDR3 size: 15 residues. CDR3 protein: CASTLQRRGLTGYTF. Here the CDR3 DNA reads TGTGCCAGCACTTTACAGAGGAGGGGTTTGACTGGCTACACCTTC.

The chain joins TRBV4-1 to TRBJ1-1; D remains ambiguous. This CDR3 is 14 amino acids long. With 1 base removed from V and 2 bases from J, the gap between germline ends came to 8 bases. Germline V CDR1 and CDR2: MGHRA, YSYEKL. This CDR3 reads CASSQVGGNTEAFF. CDR3 bases: TGCGCCAGCAGCCAAGTCGGCGGCAACACTGAAGCTTTCTTT.

The chain links TRBV2 to TRBJ2-4; 7 bases map to TRBD2. Per germline, CDR1 SNHLY and CDR2 FYNNEI. V gave up 8 bases and J gave up 3 bases; unmatched junction bases: 4. CDR3 length equals 13 residues. The CDR3: CASQGLGKNIQYF. The CDR3 coding sequence is TGTGCCAGCCAAGGACTAGGCAAAAACATTCAGTACTTC. The full variable domain, completed using reference TRBV2 and TRBJ2-4, is EPEVTQTPSHQVTQMGQEVILRCVPISNHLYFYWYRQILGQKVEFLVSFYNNEISEKSEIFDDQFSVERPDGSNFTLKIRSTKLEDSAMYFCASQGLGKNIQYFGAGTRLSVL.

The J gene is TRBJ1-6, the V gene TRBV7-9, with D possibly being TRBD1 (6 bases). With 5 bases removed from V and 2 bases from J, the gap between germline ends came to 13 bases. The CDR3 runs 16 residues. From germline, CDR1 is SEHNR and CDR2 FQNEAQ (reference sequence). In DNA, the CDR3 is TGTGCCAGCAGCCGCGAGGGACAAACCTATAATTCACCCCTCCACTTT. Amino acid sequence: CASSREGQTYNSPLHF.